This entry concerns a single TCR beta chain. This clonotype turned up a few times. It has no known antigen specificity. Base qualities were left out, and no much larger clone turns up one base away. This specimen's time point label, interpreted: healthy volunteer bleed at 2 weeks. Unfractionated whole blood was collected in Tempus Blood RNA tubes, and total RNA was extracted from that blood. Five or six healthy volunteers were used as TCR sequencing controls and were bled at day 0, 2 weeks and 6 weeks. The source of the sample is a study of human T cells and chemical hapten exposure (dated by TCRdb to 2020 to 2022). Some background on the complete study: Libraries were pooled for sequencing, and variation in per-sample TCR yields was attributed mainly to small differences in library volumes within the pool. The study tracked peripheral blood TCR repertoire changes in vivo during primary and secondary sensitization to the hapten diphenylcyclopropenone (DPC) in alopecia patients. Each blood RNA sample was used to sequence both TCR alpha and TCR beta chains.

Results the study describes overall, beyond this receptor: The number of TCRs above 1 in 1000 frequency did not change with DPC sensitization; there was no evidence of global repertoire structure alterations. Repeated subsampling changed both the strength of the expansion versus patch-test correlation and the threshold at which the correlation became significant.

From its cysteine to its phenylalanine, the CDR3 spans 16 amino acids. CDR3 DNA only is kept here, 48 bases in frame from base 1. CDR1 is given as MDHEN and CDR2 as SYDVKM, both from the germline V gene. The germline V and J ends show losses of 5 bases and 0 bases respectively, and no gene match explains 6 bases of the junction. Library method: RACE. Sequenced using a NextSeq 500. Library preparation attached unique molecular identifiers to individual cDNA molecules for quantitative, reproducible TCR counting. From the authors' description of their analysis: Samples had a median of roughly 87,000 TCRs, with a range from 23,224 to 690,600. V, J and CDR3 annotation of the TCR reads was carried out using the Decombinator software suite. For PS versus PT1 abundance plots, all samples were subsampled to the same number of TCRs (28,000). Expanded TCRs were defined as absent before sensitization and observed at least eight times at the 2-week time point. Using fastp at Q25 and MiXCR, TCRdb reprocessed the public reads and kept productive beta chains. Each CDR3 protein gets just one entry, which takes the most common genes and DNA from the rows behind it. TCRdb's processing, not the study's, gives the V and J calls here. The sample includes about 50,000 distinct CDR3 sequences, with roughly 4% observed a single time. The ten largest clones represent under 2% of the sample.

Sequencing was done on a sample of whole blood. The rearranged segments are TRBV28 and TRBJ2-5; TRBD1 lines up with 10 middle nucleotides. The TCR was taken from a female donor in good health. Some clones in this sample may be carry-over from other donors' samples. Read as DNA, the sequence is TGTGCCAGCAGTGGGGCGGGACAGGGGTACCAAGAGACCCAGTACTTC. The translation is CASSGAGQGYQETQYF.